This T cell receptor (beta chain) appears in the sequencing data of a study of T cells after yellow fever vaccination. Germline values: CDR1 MGHRA, CDR2 YSYEKL. This CDR3 has 16 residues. Trimming removed 0 bases at V and 4 bases at J, with 15 bases between. Overall study findings and caveats: A weaker secondary response peaked on day 5, the primary on day 15.

Conversion of TCR transcripts into cDNA relied on 5'RACE template switching, which added a universal primer site and UMIs. TCRdb reanalysed the 5' RACE reads using MiXCR and keeps one entry per CDR3 protein. Here the sample spans more than 95,000 distinct CDR3 sequences, almost 9% being singletons. A remark on this clonotype: Its antigen is unknown.

The V gene is TRBV4-1, the J gene TRBJ1-2; D not resolved. This sequence was found in a man aged 18-30 years who received the YFV17D yellow fever vaccine. Sequencing used CD8+ T cells sorted from PBMCs, obtained on the day of the yellow fever booster vaccination. CDR3 DNA sequence: TGCGCCAGCAGCCAAGACGGAAAAGAGCTAGGCTATGGCTACACCTTC. Translating it yields CASSQDGKELGYGYTF.